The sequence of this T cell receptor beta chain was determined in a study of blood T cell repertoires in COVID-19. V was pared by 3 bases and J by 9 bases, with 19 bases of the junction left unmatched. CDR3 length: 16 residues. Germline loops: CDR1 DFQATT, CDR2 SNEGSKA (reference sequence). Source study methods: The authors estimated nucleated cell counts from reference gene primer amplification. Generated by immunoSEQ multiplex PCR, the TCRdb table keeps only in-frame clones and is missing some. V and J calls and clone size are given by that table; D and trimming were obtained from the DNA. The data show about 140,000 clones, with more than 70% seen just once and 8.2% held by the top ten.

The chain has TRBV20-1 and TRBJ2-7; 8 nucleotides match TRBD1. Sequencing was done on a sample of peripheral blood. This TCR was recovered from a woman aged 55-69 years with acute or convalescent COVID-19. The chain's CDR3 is CSASGAGDRGFSVQYF. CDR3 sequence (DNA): TGCAGTGCTAGTGGAGCTGGAGACAGGGGCTTTTCGGTGCAGTACTTC.